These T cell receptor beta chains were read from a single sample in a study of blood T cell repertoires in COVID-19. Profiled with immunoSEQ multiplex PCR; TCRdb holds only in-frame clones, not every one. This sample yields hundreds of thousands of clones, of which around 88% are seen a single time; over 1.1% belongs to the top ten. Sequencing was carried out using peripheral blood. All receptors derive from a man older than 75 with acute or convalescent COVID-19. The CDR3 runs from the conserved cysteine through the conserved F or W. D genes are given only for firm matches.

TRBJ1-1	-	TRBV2	CASSENMPGGSEAFF
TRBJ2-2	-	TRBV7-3	CASATVAANTGELFF
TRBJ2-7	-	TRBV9	CASSPRAESYEQYF
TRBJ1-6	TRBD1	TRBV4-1	CASSQDRQGNSPLHF
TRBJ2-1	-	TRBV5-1	CASSLVSGRDNEQFF
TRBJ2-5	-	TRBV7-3	CASSLTGANQETQYF
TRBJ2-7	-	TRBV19	CASSISSQASSYEQYF
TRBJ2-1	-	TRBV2	CASSHTGDEQFF
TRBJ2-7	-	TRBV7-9	CASSLGPGSAEQYF
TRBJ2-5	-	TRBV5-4	CASSLGGAGGETQYF
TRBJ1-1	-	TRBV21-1	CASSKAWTGAATEAFF
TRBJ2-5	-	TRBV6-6	CASIPALGTETQYF
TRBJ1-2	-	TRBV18	CASSREDYGYTF
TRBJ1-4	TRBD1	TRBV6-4	CASTPGREVQGSFNEKLFF
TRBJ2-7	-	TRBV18	CASSPPVADNEQYF
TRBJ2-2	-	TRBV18	CASSPPSGELFF
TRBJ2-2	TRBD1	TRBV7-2	CASSFGTGVTGELFF
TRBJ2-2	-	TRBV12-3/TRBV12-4	CASKQAKLFF
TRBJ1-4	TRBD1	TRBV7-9	CASSSIGTGLNEKLFF
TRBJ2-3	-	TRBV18	CASSPPGGTDTQYF
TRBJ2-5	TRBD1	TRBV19	CASSGSGTEHSETQYF
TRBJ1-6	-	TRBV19	CASSYNSSPLHF
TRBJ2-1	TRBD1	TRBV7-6	CASSRRTGDLNEQFF
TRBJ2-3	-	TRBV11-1	CASRRLGGGTDTQYF
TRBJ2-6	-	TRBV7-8	CASSLTRFSGANVLTF
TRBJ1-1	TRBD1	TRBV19	CASSADREPSETEAFF
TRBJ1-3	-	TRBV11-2	CASGGSGNTIYF
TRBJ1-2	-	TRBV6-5	CASSPLARTTYGYTF
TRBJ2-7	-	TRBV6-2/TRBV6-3	CASSMGLQAREVIEQYF
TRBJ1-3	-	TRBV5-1	CASRLSGGTGNTIYF
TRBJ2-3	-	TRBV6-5	CASSWRRTDTQYF
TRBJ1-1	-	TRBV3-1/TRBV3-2	CASSQEGGLATEAFF
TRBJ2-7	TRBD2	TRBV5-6	CASSLWASGSLEQYF
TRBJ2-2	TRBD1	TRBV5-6	CASSPRTGATPGELFF
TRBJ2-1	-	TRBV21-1	CASSKGRGRVYNEQFF
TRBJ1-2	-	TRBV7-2	CASSRPPGDGYTF
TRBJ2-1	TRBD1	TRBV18	CASSAGTGTYNEQFF
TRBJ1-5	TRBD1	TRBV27	CASRVTGASNQPQHF
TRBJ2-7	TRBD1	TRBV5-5	CASSPGTGGYEQYF
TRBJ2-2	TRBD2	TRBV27	CASRPPGLAGGAGELFF
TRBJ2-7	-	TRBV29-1	CSVDGDWTYEQYF
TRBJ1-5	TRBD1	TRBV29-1	CSVVGTVNQPQHF
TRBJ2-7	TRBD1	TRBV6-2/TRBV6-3	CASSYARGIRIYEQYF
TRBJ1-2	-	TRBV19	CASTMRTPETNYGYTF
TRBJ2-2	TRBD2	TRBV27	CASRLAGGPNTGELFF
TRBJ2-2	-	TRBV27	CASCRWGVTGELFF
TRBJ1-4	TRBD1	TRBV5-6	CASSPPPDRVNEKLFF
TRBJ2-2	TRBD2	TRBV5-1	CASSPPWLAGGLGGELFF
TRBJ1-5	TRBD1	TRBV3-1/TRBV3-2	CASSRGTGDAQPQHF
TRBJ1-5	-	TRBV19	CASSIAGGQPNQPQHF
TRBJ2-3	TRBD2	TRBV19	CASRDRGGSTDTQYF